These T cell receptor beta chains were read from a single sample in a study of blood T cell repertoires in COVID-19. The assay was immunoSEQ multiplex PCR, and TCRdb's table has in-frame clones only and misses some. Of some 57,000 clones in the sample, about four fifths are singletons; the top ten hold roughly 11%. The sequenced sample consisted of peripheral blood. These receptors were obtained from an elderly man with COVID-19, enrolled during active disease. CDR3s include the opening cysteine and the closing phenylalanine or tryptophan. D genes are given only for firm matches. Only some rows state a clone size, as once, few, many or a class for expanded clones.

D | J | V | size | DNA | CDR3
. | TRBJ1-1 | TRBV19 | . | TGTGCCAGCACTCTCTACAGGGATACTGAAGCTTTCTTT | CASTLYRDTEAFF
. | TRBJ1-2 | TRBV7-9 | . | TGTGCCAGCAGCTTGAAGGGGGATCATGGCTACACCTTC | CASSLKGDHGYTF
TRBD1 | TRBJ2-1 | TRBV7-9 | . | TGTGCCAGCAGCTTGGACAGGGGGCATGAGCAGTTCTTC | CASSLDRGHEQFF
TRBD1 | TRBJ1-5 | TRBV7-9 | . | TGTGCCAGCAGCTTAGGGGACAGTAGCAATCAGCCCCAGCATTTT | CASSLGDSSNQPQHF
TRBD1 | TRBJ2-2 | TRBV10-3 | . | TGTGCCATCAGGAAAGACAGGGGCACCGGGGAGCTGTTTTTT | CAIRKDRGTGELFF
. | TRBJ2-7 | TRBV7-2 | . | TGTGCCAGCAGCCCAAACTACGAGCAGTACTTC | CASSPNYEQYF
. | TRBJ1-2 | TRBV19 | . | TGTGCCAGTACCCACTCCCAGGGGACTAACTATGGCTACACCTTC | CASTHSQGTNYGYTF
TRBD1 | TRBJ1-1 | TRBV7-2 | . | TGTGCCAGCAGTCGACAGGGCGGCACTGAAGCTTTCTTT | CASSRQGGTEAFF
TRBD1 | TRBJ1-5 | TRBV6-6 | few | TGTGCCAGCAAAAATCATCAGGGGGCACGTCAGCCCCAGCATTTT | CASKNHQGARQPQHF
. | TRBJ1-1 | TRBV5-1 | . | TGCGCCAGCAGGGGTGACGGCGGGAACACTGAAGCTTTCTTT | CASRGDGGNTEAFF
. | TRBJ2-7 | TRBV7-2 | once | TGTGCCAGCAGCTCGATAAAGACCCCGGGAGACGAGCAGTACTTC | CASSSIKTPGDEQYF
. | TRBJ2-5 | TRBV25-1 | . | TGTGCCAGCAGTGAGCCCCTCGGGGAGACCCAGTACTTC | CASSEPLGETQYF
. | TRBJ2-2 | TRBV12-5 | . | TGTGCTAGTGCCTCCCCCCCTGGGGAGCTGTTTTTT | CASASPPGELFF
TRBD1 | TRBJ1-3 | TRBV13 | . | TGTGCCAGCAGCCTCACAGGGGCAGTTAGTGGAAACACCATATATTTT | CASSLTGAVSGNTIYF
. | TRBJ2-2 | TRBV11-3 | few | TGTGCCAGCAGCCCCCTCGGGTCTCCGAACACCGGGGAGCTGTTTTTT | CASSPLGSPNTGELFF
. | TRBJ2-5 | TRBV11-2 | . | TGTGCCAGCAGGGAGCGGCAAGAGACCCAGTACTTC | CASRERQETQYF
TRBD1 | TRBJ1-4 | TRBV11-2 | . | TGTGCCAGCAGCAGAGGGACAGGCCTTAATGAAAAACTGTTTTTT | CASSRGTGLNEKLFF
. | TRBJ2-2 | TRBV12-3/TRBV12-4 | . | TGTGCCAGCAGTCGGACTCACGGGGAGCTGTTTTTT | CASSRTHGELFF
. | TRBJ1-6 | TRBV3-1/TRBV3-2 | . | TGTGCCAGCAGCCCCGACATTGTTTCACCCCTCCACTTT | CASSPDIVSPLHF
. | TRBJ1-2 | TRBV9 | . | TGTGCCAGCAGCGTAGGCAGGGGCTATGGCTACACCTTC | CASSVGRGYGYTF
TRBD1 | TRBJ1-4 | TRBV5-1 | . | TGCGCCAGCAGCTCCCAGGGGGCTCATGAAAAACTGTTTTTT | CASSSQGAHEKLFF
. | TRBJ2-1 | TRBV19 | few | TGTGCCAGTAGTATGGCCTTTCGGACTCGGAATGAGCAGTTCTTC | CASSMAFRTRNEQFF
. | TRBJ1-3 | TRBV7-9 | . | TGTGCCAGCAGCTCTTTTGACAGCCTCTCTGGAAACACCATATATTTT | CASSSFDSLSGNTIYF
TRBD1 | TRBJ2-7 | TRBV9 | . | TGTGCCAGCAGCGTTGGCAGGGGGCGTAACTACGAGCAGTACTTC | CASSVGRGRNYEQYF
. | TRBJ1-2 | TRBV6-6 | . | TGTGCCAGCACGCGGGATGCTAACTATGGCTACACCTTC | CASTRDANYGYTF
. | TRBJ1-2 | TRBV19 | . | TGTGCCAGTAGTATGGTCCCAAACAGGGCTAACTATGGCTACACCTTC | CASSMVPNRANYGYTF
. | TRBJ2-5 | TRBV24-1 | . | TGTGCCACCAGTGATTTGCGGCAGGGTGGGGAGACCCAGTACTTC | CATSDLRQGGETQYF
. | TRBJ2-3 | TRBV27 | once | TGTGCCAGCAGTATCCCACGGACAGATACGCAGTATTTT | CASSIPRTDTQYF
TRBD1 | TRBJ1-2 | TRBV7-9 | . | TGTGCCAGCAGCCCCCGTGTGGGACAGGGGGCAGTGAGCTATGGCTACACCTTC | CASSPRVGQGAVSYGYTF
TRBD1 | TRBJ2-5 | TRBV6-1 | . | TGTGCCAGCAGTGATTCCTTTCCGGGACAGGGTACGGAGACCCAGTACTTC | CASSDSFPGQGTETQYF
TRBD1 | TRBJ2-2 | TRBV5-5 | . | TGTGCCAGCAGCCGGACAGGGGGCGTGGGCACCGGGGAGCTGTTTTTT | CASSRTGGVGTGELFF
TRBD1 | TRBJ1-5 | TRBV7-6 | . | TGTGCCAGCAGCCCACGGACAGGGTTTAATCAGCCCCAGCATTTT | CASSPRTGFNQPQHF
TRBD1 | TRBJ2-2 | TRBV4-1 | . | TGCGCCAGCAGCCAAGGGACAGGGAACACCGGGGAGCTGTTTTTT | CASSQGTGNTGELFF
TRBD2 | TRBJ2-5 | TRBV9 | . | TGTGCCAGCAGCGTAGAGGGAGGGAGGCAAGAGACCCAGTACTTC | CASSVEGGRQETQYF
. | TRBJ2-2 | TRBV2 | . | TGTGCCAGCAGTGTTGCAGGGGTAGACACCGGGGAGCTGTTTTTT | CASSVAGVDTGELFF
TRBD1 | TRBJ2-5 | TRBV29-1 | . | TGCAGCGTCGACGACAGGGGAATGTGGGAGACCCAGTACTTC | CSVDDRGMWETQYF
. | TRBJ1-1 | TRBV3-1/TRBV3-2 | . | TGTGCCAGCAGCGTGAGTAGCATGAACACTGAAGCTTTCTTT | CASSVSSMNTEAFF
TRBD1 | TRBJ2-3 | TRBV6-6 | . | TGTGCCAGCAGTTATTTTACAGGGGGCATGGATACGCAGTATTTT | CASSYFTGGMDTQYF
TRBD1 | TRBJ1-3 | TRBV11-2 | once | TGTGCCAGCAGCTCGGACAGGGGAAACACCATATATTTT | CASSSDRGNTIYF
. | TRBJ1-1 | TRBV6-1 | . | TGTGCCAGCAGTGAATGGGGTGGAGGGAACACTGAAGCTTTCTTT | CASSEWGGGNTEAFF
. | TRBJ1-2 | TRBV18 | . | TGTGCCAGCTCACCTTCCCGGGACTTCAGCTATGGCTACACCTTC | CASSPSRDFSYGYTF
TRBD1 | TRBJ1-5 | TRBV7-2 | . | TGTGCCAGCAGCTTCCAGTCCGGGACAGGGGGCCTCCAGCATTTT | CASSFQSGTGGLQHF